The source of this T cell receptor (beta chain) is a study of T cells in Graves' hyperthyroidism and ophthalmopathy. Turning to the study itself: The initial diagnosis was the point when peripheral blood was collected, ahead of any treatment.

Study-wide points: It was a median approximately 6.9 months before onset that the model predicted ophthalmopathy.

Germline loops: CDR1 SEHNR, CDR2 FQNEAQ (reference sequence). V lost 2 bases and J lost 0, with 8 bases in between. The CDR3 length is 15 residues. RNA transcripts served as the template for amplifying TCR beta CDR3 regions. A first-round RT-PCR of the TCR CDR3 used the HTBI primer set. TCRdb independently ran MiXCR on the multiplex PCR reads; one entry per CDR3 protein. This table holds 450,000 to 500,000 distinct CDR3 sequences, roughly 22% found once. A note on this clonotype: Its antigen is as yet unknown.

Fresh peripheral blood, 10 ml, yielded the PBMCs. The TCR was taken from a woman between 65 and 79 years old with Graves' ophthalmopathy. The specimen sequenced was blood. The J gene is TRBJ2-4, the V gene TRBV7-9; D possibly corresponds to TRBD1 (6 bases). The CDR3 loop reads CASSLLGGAKNIQYF. Written as DNA, the CDR3 is TGTGCCAGCAGCTTATTAGGGGGAGCCAAAAACATTCAGTACTTC.